This T cell receptor beta chain was recovered during a study of vaccination and CD4 T cells after COVID-19. Turning to the study itself: Either the Pfizer-BioNTech BNT162b2 or Moderna mRNA-1273 vaccine was given as two doses. Study results and limitations: For SARS-CoV-2-reactive clonotypes, the median went from about 20 to 38, a nonsignificant increase.

Treatment given: roughly 10-day PBMC culture with coronavirus spike peptide pools or control peptides (ViraFEST assay). CD4+ T cells that came from the unexposed donor were collected before the COVID-19 pandemic (2011-2018). After removal of 2 bases from V and 4 bases from J, the junction contained 3 bases not matched to a gene. Per the germline V gene, CDR1 is KGHDR and CDR2 is SFDVKD. This CDR3 is built from 14 residues. Sequencing of the DNA from cultured CD4+ T cells was carried out with the Oncomine TCR Beta short-read assay. From CD4+ T cells that had been cultured, genomic DNA was extracted. Each CDR3 protein is one row after TCRdb ran MiXCR on the PCR reads. The table includes several thousand distinct CDR3 sequences, 28% detected once. This clonotype is judged medium-sized. Its specificity is unknown.

Sequenced material: CD4+ T cells from blood, cultured in vitro. The sequence came from a human donor in good health. The rearrangement links TRBV24-1 to TRBJ1-1, with 7 bases that match TRBD1. The CDR3 nucleotides read TGTGCCACCAGTGATTCAGGGGGTAGCACTGAAGCTTTCTTT. Residues: CATSDSGGSTEAFF.